The 32 T cell receptor beta chains below come from one sample, sequenced in a study of blood T cell repertoires in COVID-19 (dated by TCRdb to the early 2020s). The library came from the immunoSEQ multiplex PCR assay. TCRdb obtained this table from immuneACCESS and retained in-frame rearrangements with V and J assigned. These tables miss some clones; where compared with another copy, unresolved V genes account for less than half of the shortfall, and the remainder is unexplained. This sample holds over 35,000 clones; 55% to 75% were observed only once. Together, the top ten hold 6.2% of the sample. The material sequenced was peripheral blood. The source is a man aged 80 or over with acute or convalescent COVID-19.

V gene TRBV7-9 combines with J gene TRBJ2-1; TRBD2 aligns across 12 bases. Germline V gene sequence: CDR1 SEHNR, CDR2 FQNEAQ (reference sequence). Trimming at V came to 6 bases and at J to 2 bases, leaving 11 bases not matched to a gene. The CDR3 has 18 amino acids. CDR3 residues: CASRGRSSGRDPYNEQFF. The CDR3 DNA is TGTGCCAGCAGAGGCCGTTCTAGCGGGAGGGACCCCTACAATGAGCAGTTCTTC.

V and J are TRBV27 and TRBJ1-2; 9 nucleotides match TRBD1. V dropped 3 bases and J dropped 9; count of bases not matched to a gene: 11. This CDR3 region has 15 residues. CDR1 and CDR2 (germline): MNHEY, SMNVEV (reference sequence). CDR3 bases: TGTGCCAGCAGTTTCGCCTTCACAGGGGGCGTGAGCTACACCTTC. Residues: CASSFAFTGGVSYTF.

CDR3 region: CASRQQGTANYGYTF. For the CDR3, the DNA is TGTGCCAGCAGGCAACAGGGGACTGCTAACTATGGCTACACCTTC. This chain joins TRBV5-6 and TRBJ1-2; 7 bases are a match to TRBD1. Trimming removed 5 bases from V and 0 bases from J; junction bases left unmatched: 7. Germline V gives CDR1 SGHDT, CDR2 YYEEEE. This CDR3 spans 15 amino acids.

This clone was seen a few times. The chain carries TRBV5-1 and TRBJ1-1; 10 positions agree with TRBD1. The CDR3 contains 16 residues. V lost 4 bases and J lost 0; bases outside the gene matches: 6. Per germline, CDR1 SGHRS and CDR2 YFSETQ. CDR3 DNA: TGCGCCAGCAGCCAACCGACAGGGGGCTTGAACACTGAAGCTTTCTTT. Amino acids: CASSQPTGGLNTEAFF.

This chain links TRBV6-5 with TRBJ2-1, with D perhaps matching TRBD2 (5 bases). Between the trimmed V and J ends, which lost 0 bases and 8 bases, there was a span of 8 bases. This CDR3 comprises 13 residues. Germline lookup yields CDR1 MNHEY and CDR2 SVGAGI. In DNA, the CDR3 is TGTGCCAGCAGTTACTCACGGGGATATGAGCAGTTCTTC. Amino acids: CASSYSRGYEQFF.

The CDR3 DNA reads as TGTGCCAGTAGTGTCAGGGGGCAAGTTGAAAAACTGTTTTTT. It codes for CASSVRGQVEKLFF. The chain has TRBV19 and TRBJ1-4, with TRBD1 matching 8 bases. CDR1 is LNHDA, CDR2 SQIVND, per germline (reference sequence). CDR3 length: 14 residues. V lost 5 bases to trimming and J lost 7 bases; unmatched junction nucleotides: 6.

The chain carries TRBV7-3 and TRBJ2-2; 7 bases agree with TRBD2. The J segment lost 5 bases and the V segment lost 0 bases, leaving 6 bases of the junction unmatched. The CDR3 spans 16 residues. The V gene's germline CDR1 is SGHTA and CDR2 FQGTGA. CDR3 region: CASSLTPGEGTGELFF. The DNA of the CDR3 is TGTGCCAGCAGCTTAACTCCCGGGGAGGGGACCGGGGAGCTGTTTTTT.

For this clone: Other DNA sequences of this sample code for an identical CDR3. J is TRBJ1-6 and V is TRBV6-5, with D unresolved. V was shortened by 4 bases and J by 7 bases, with 5 bases between the two germline ends. Germline loops: CDR1 MNHEY, CDR2 SVGAGI. This CDR3 region has 12 residues. CDR3 DNA: TGTGCCAGCAGTTTCAGAAATTCACCCCTCCACTTT. This translates into CASSFRNSPLHF.

This sequence joins TRBV18 and TRBJ2-7, with unresolved D. V lost 1 base to trimming and J lost 2 bases, with 12 bases between them. Germline V gene lookup returns CDR1 KGHSH and CDR2 LQKENI. The CDR3 totals 15 residues. The CDR3 sequence is CASSPRVGNTYEQYF. CDR3 coding DNA: TGTGCCAGCTCACCACGGGTGGGCAATACCTACGAGCAGTACTTC.

This chain connects TRBV15 to TRBJ2-2, with 9 bases aligning to TRBD2. The germline V gene has CDR1 LNHNV and CDR2 YYDKDF (reference sequence). The length of the CDR3 is 16 residues. V was pared by 6 bases and J by 2 bases, with 7 bases of the junction left unmatched. In DNA, the CDR3 is TGTGCCACCAGTTTAGCGGGGGAATTCAACACCGGGGAGCTGTTTTTT. It specifies CATSLAGEFNTGELFF.

This clone came up a few times. The chain combines TRBV5-1 with TRBJ2-3, with TRBD1 matching over 11 bases. Looked up from germline, CDR1 is SGHRS and CDR2 is YFSETQ. CDR3 length: 15 residues. Trimming at V came to 4 bases and at J to 4 bases, leaving 5 bases not matched to a gene. The CDR3, as DNA: TGCGCCAGCAGCCGGGAGGGACAGGGGGCAGATACGCAGTATTTT. It is translated as CASSREGQGADTQYF. The full variable domain, its missing parts supplied by reference TRBV5-1 and TRBJ2-3, is KAGVTQTPRYLIKTRGQQVTLSCSPISGHRSVSWYQQTPGQGLQFLFEYFSETQRNKGNFPGRFSGRQFSNSRSEMNVSTLELGDSALYLCASSREGQGADTQYFGPGTRLTVL.

The rearrangement joins TRBV7-6 to TRBJ1-2; 10 nucleotides agree with TRBD1. The ends lost 5 bases at V and 8 bases at J; junction bases unmatched: 11. CDR1 is SGHVS and CDR2 is FNYEAQ in the germline V gene. The CDR3 covers 15 residues. The CDR3: CASSHSTDRGHGYTF. DNA of the CDR3: TGTGCCAGCAGCCACAGTACTGACAGGGGGCACGGCTACACCTTC.

The chain employs TRBV11-2 and TRBJ2-7; D gene uncertain. Germline V gives CDR1 SGHAT, CDR2 FQNNGV. CDR3 length: 13 residues. The V end lost 5 bases, the J end lost 3 bases, and 11 bases lay between the germline ends. The CDR3 bases are TGTGCCAGCAGCCCAGCAGCGAGCTACGAGCAGTACTTC. As protein: CASSPAASYEQYF.

The chain couples TRBV5-4 to TRBJ2-2, with 9 nucleotides matching TRBD1. The CDR3 runs to 16 residues. Germline V gene lookup returns CDR1 SGHNT and CDR2 YYREEE (reference sequence). With 4 bases clipped from V and 1 base from J, the junction kept 5 bases outside the gene matches. Here the CDR3 reads CASSGGQGRNTGELFF. The CDR3 nucleotides are TGTGCCAGCAGCGGGGGACAGGGAAGGAACACCGGGGAGCTGTTTTTT.

The gene calls are TRBV9 and TRBJ2-1, with 8 bases matching TRBD1. Germline V gives CDR1 SGDLS, CDR2 YYNGEE. Germline trimming cut 0 bases from V and 10 bases from J; bases unmatched to any gene: 9. The CDR3 is made up of 15 amino acids. The CDR3 DNA sequence: TGTGCCAGCAGCGTAGTGGGACAGGCCTTGGGGGAGCAGTTCTTC. As protein: CASSVVGQALGEQFF.

The chain joins TRBV7-2 to TRBJ2-1; TRBD1 aligns across 7 bases. Germline CDR1 is SGHTA and CDR2 is FQGNSA. CDR3 length equals 17 residues. J gave up 0 bases and V 5 bases, and 10 bases lay outside the gene matches. In nucleotides, the CDR3 is TGTGCCAGCAGCAGAAACCCGGGACAGAGCTCCTACAATGAGCAGTTCTTC. Translated, it gives CASSRNPGQSSYNEQFF.

This clone is medium-sized in the sample. This chain uses TRBV7-3 with TRBJ1-1; 12 nucleotides match TRBD1. The germline gives CDR1 SGHTA, CDR2 FQGTGA. J was trimmed by 5 bases and V by 5 bases; bases with no gene match: 3. The CDR3 spans 14 residues. In DNA form, the CDR3 reads TGTGCCAGCAGCGGGACAGGGGGCTTTACTGAAGCTTTCTTT. It codes for CASSGTGGFTEAFF. The whole variable domain, remainder taken from reference TRBV7-3 and TRBJ1-1, is GAGVSQTPSNKVTEKGKYVELRCDPISGHTALYWYRQSLGQGPEFLIYFQGTGAADDSGLPNDRFFAVRPEGSVSTLKIQRTERGDSAVYLCASSGTGGFTEAFFGQGTRLTVV.

In this sample, this clone turned up once. This chain links TRBV3-1 (or the pseudogene TRBV3-2) with TRBJ2-3, with 11 nucleotides matching TRBD1. Unmatched junction bases numbered 7, after V lost 0 bases and J lost 5 bases. This CDR3 is built from 17 residues. Germline V gene data show CDR1 as LGHDT and CDR2 as YNNKEL (reference sequence). The CDR3 DNA sequence: TGTGCCAGCAGCCAAGATCGAGGGACAGGGGGTAAAGATACGCAGTATTTT. Amino acids: CASSQDRGTGGKDTQYF.

V is TRBV5-1 and J is TRBJ1-4; D perhaps matches TRBD1 (5 bases). Germline V CDR1 and CDR2: SGHRS, YFSETQ. Deletions cut 6 bases from V and 5 bases from J, with 14 bases between. This CDR3 region has 14 residues. In DNA form, the CDR3 reads TGCGCCAGCAACACGGGACTCGGCAATGAAAAACTGTTTTTT. It codes for CASNTGLGNEKLFF.

The V gene is TRBV5-1, the J gene TRBJ2-6; D is possibly TRBD2 (5 bases). This CDR3 is 19 amino acids long. Germline V gene sequence: CDR1 SGHRS, CDR2 YFSETQ. V lost 4 bases and J lost 0, with 20 bases in between. CDR3 residues: CASSPEGTPRVSGANVLTF. DNA of the CDR3: TGCGCCAGCAGCCCCGAGGGCACTCCCCGGGTCTCTGGGGCCAACGTCCTGACTTTC.

The chain joins TRBV7-2 to TRBJ1-1; 7 positions match TRBD1. Germline lookup yields CDR1 SGHTA and CDR2 FQGNSA. V shed 5 bases and J 1 base; nucleotides not matched to a gene: 7. The CDR3 consists of 15 residues. As DNA, the CDR3 is TGTGCCAGCAGCGCATACAGGGGAACGAACACTGAAGCTTTCTTT. This translates into CASSAYRGTNTEAFF.

The gene calls are TRBV10-2 and TRBJ1-2; 8 bases map to TRBD1. CDR1 is WSHSY, CDR2 SAAADI, per germline. The V and J ends lost 0 bases and 1 base, in that order; junction bases with no gene match: 10. This CDR3 comprises 18 residues. The CDR3 spells CASSESRTGTGNNYGYTF. In DNA form, the CDR3 reads TGCGCCAGCAGTGAGTCCCGTACCGGGACAGGAAATAACTATGGCTACACCTTC.

V and J are TRBV19 and TRBJ2-6; D is ambiguous. V lost 3 bases and J 0 bases, leaving 6 bases between the germline ends. The CDR3 length is 15 residues. CDR1 LNHDA and CDR2 SQIVND come from the germline V gene (reference sequence). CDR3 DNA: TGTGCCAGTAGTATTCGGAGCTCTGGGGCCAACGTCCTGACTTTC. The encoded protein is CASSIRSSGANVLTF.

The chain recombines TRBV11-2 with TRBJ2-7; 7 bases agree with TRBD1. V trimming: 6 bases; J trimming: 3 bases; junction bases outside the gene matches: 11. This CDR3 comprises 15 residues. Germline-derived CDR1 and CDR2 are SGHAT and FQNNGV. This CDR3 is CASSDVGTVVYEQYF. The CDR3 coding sequence is TGTGCCAGCAGTGATGTTGGGACAGTTGTCTACGAGCAGTACTTC. Together with reference TRBV11-2 and TRBJ2-7, the CDR3 gives the full variable domain: EAGVAQSPRYKIIEKRQSVAFWCNPISGHATLYWYQQILGQGPKLLIQFQNNGVVDDSQLPKDRFSAERLKGVDSTLKIQPAKLEDSAVYLCASSDVGTVVYEQYFGPGTRLTVT.

V gene TRBV4-2 combines with J gene TRBJ1-5, with D maybe TRBD1 (5 bases). The CDR3 has 13 residues. V shed 3 bases and J shed 6 bases, with 9 bases lying between them. In germline, CDR1 is LGHNA, CDR2 YNFKEQ. The CDR3 spells CASSHPGGQPQHF. DNA of the CDR3: TGTGCCAGCAGCCACCCGGGGGGTCAGCCCCAGCATTTT.

The chain has TRBV5-1 and TRBJ2-7, with 13 positions matching TRBD2. The CDR3 loop spans 16 amino acids. Per the germline V gene, CDR1 is SGHRS and CDR2 is YFSETQ. V was pared by 2 bases and J by 0 bases, with 2 bases of the junction left unmatched. The CDR3 is CASSFTSGGASYEQYF. The CDR3 coding sequence is TGCGCCAGCAGCTTCACTAGCGGGGGGGCCTCCTACGAGCAGTACTTC.

V usage is TRBV6-5 and J usage is TRBJ2-2, with D maybe TRBD2 (5 bases). The length of the CDR3 is 15 residues. Germline assignment: CDR1 MNHEY and CDR2 SVGAGI. With 8 bases removed from V and 0 bases from J, the gap between germline ends came to 13 bases. The CDR3 spells CASRTPGTNTGELFF. The CDR3 DNA sequence: TGTGCCAGCCGAACCCCGGGGACGAACACCGGGGAGCTGTTTTTT.

By share, this clone ranks as large. This rearrangement joins TRBV9 to TRBJ2-1; 8 bases line up with TRBD2. CDR3 length: 14 amino acids. Per germline, CDR1 SGDLS and CDR2 YYNGEE. V was clipped by 6 bases and J by 5 bases; unmatched bases: 7. As DNA, the CDR3 is TGTGCCAGCACCGTGAGCGGGGGAAACAATGAGCAGTTCTTC. Amino acid sequence: CASTVSGGNNEQFF.

The V and J genes are TRBV11-3 and TRBJ1-5; the D is unclear. The length of the CDR3 is 16 residues. The V gene's germline CDR1 is SGHNT and CDR2 YENEEA. V lost 5 bases to trimming and J lost 5 bases, with 19 bases between them. The CDR3 coding sequence is TGTGCCAGCAGCCCCCGAGGGAGGAAAACTGATCAGCCCCAGCATTTT. It encodes CASSPRGRKTDQPQHF.

The table lists this clone with a count of one. This sequence joins TRBV12-3 or TRBV12-4 and TRBJ2-1, with a possible D match to TRBD2 (6 bases). CDR3 length: 13 amino acids. V shed 9 bases and J shed 7 bases, with 16 bases lying between them. The CDR3 DNA reads TGTGCCAGTACGACTAGGGACCGAAATGAGCAGTTCTTC. This codes for CASTTRDRNEQFF.

The chain is built from TRBV25-1 and TRBJ1-2; weak D call: TRBD1 (6 bases). Trimming left V 7 bases short and J 5 bases short, with 8 bases between. CDR1 is MGHDK and CDR2 is SYGVNS in the germline V gene. The CDR3 runs to 11 residues. The DNA for the CDR3 is TGTGCCAGCACCCAGGGGTATGGCTACACCTTC. This translates into CASTQGYGYTF.

This clone was observed a handful of times. The chain is built from TRBV30 and TRBJ2-7; 8 positions match TRBD2. The germline V gene has CDR1 GTSNPN and CDR2 SVGIG (reference sequence). V was clipped by 4 bases and J by 6 bases; unmatched bases: 14. The CDR3 consists of 15 residues. This CDR3 is CAWTRTSIERVEQYF. The DNA for the CDR3 is TGTGCCTGGACCCGGACTAGCATCGAAAGGGTCGAGCAGTACTTC.